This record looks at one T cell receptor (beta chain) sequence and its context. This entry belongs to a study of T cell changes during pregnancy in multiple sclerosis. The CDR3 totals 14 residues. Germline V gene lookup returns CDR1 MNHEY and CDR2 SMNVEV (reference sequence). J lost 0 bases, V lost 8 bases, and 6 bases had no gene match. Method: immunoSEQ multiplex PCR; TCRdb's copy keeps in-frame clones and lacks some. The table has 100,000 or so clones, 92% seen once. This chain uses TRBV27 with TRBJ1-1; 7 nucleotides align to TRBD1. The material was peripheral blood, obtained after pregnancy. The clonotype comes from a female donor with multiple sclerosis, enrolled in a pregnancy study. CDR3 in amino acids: CASRPGTVNTEAFF. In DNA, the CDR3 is TGTGCCAGCCGACCCGGGACAGTGAACACTGAAGCTTTCTTT.